The 25 T cell receptor beta chains listed next were all sequenced from one sample in a study of beta chain features in type 1 diabetes. Since all of the isolated RNA was reverse transcribed, expressed TCRB transcripts were what got sequenced. The data were produced by immunoSEQ multiplex PCR, yet TCRdb's version contains in-frame clones alone and is incomplete. The table shows approximately 730,000 clones, with roughly an eighth occurring only once. No antigen is known for these receptors. General study findings and limits: Within each of all four CD4+ subsets, Type 1 diabetes patients had TCRB CDR3s that were moderately but significantly shorter.

Material for sequencing was naive CD4+ T cells from blood. Receptors were obtained from a man aged 18 to 29 with type 1 diabetes.

This clone was counted only a few times. The V gene is TRBV2, the J gene TRBJ2-1; TRBD1 is a possible D gene (6 bases). The V gene's germline CDR1 is SNHLY and CDR2 FYNNEI. Trimming took 6 bases from V and 8 from J, leaving 8 bases between them. CDR3 length: 11 residues. This chain's CDR3 is CASRDRDEQFF. The CDR3 DNA sequence: TGTGCCAGCAGGGACAGAGATGAGCAGTTCTTC.

This clone was counted only a few times. V usage is TRBV5-1 and J usage is TRBJ2-5; 7 nucleotides match TRBD1. This CDR3 has 16 amino acids. V gave up 4 bases and J gave up 0 bases; unmatched junction bases: 9. Germline lookup yields CDR1 SGHRS and CDR2 YFSETQ. CDR3 sequence: CASSPLWTGNQETQYF. The CDR3 nucleotides read TGCGCCAGCAGCCCGCTGTGGACAGGCAACCAAGAGACCCAGTACTTC.

V usage is TRBV28 and J usage is TRBJ2-2; the D is unclear. This CDR3 has 14 amino acids. V gave up 3 bases and J gave up 1 base, with 6 bases separating them. The germline gives CDR1 MDHEN, CDR2 SYDVKM. The CDR3 nucleotides read TGTGCCAGCAGTTTTGGAGTGAACACCGGGGAGCTGTTTTTT. Its protein is CASSFGVNTGELFF.

The V call is TRBV6-5, the J call TRBJ1-4; D is unresolved. Per germline, CDR1 MNHEY and CDR2 SVGAGI. This CDR3 contains 14 residues. Trimming shortened V by 7 bases and J by 0 bases, and 9 bases separated the two germline ends. CDR3 protein: CASTPQPTNEKLFF. In nucleotides, the CDR3 is TGTGCCAGCACTCCCCAGCCAACTAATGAAAAACTGTTTTTT.

With respect to this clone: Other DNA variants within this sample encode the same CDR3. The CDR3 DNA is TGTGCCAGCAGCTTAGGGACAGGCACTGAAGCTTTCTTT. Translated: CASSLGTGTEAFF. The chain couples TRBV7-9 to TRBJ1-1; 7 nucleotides agree with TRBD1. The CDR3 is 13 amino acids. V was clipped by 1 base and J by 4 bases; unmatched bases: 0. CDR1 and CDR2 (germline): SEHNR, FQNEAQ (reference sequence).

This clone occurred a few times. Other DNA sequences in the sample encode the same CDR3. The V and J genes are TRBV30 and TRBJ2-3, with TRBD2 as a possible D gene (6 bases). CDR1 GTSNPN and CDR2 SVGIG come from the germline V gene (reference sequence). V lost 2 bases and J lost 2, with 11 bases in between. The CDR3 is made up of 14 amino acids. The CDR3 spells CAWSYGGSTDTQYF. The CDR3 coding sequence is TGTGCCTGGAGTTACGGGGGTTCCACAGATACGCAGTATTTT.

The J gene is TRBJ2-5, the V gene TRBV5-6; D unresolved. Looked up from germline, CDR1 is SGHDT and CDR2 is YYEEEE. Trimming stripped 1 base from V and 2 bases from J, with 12 bases between. CDR3 length equals 15 residues. CDR3 DNA: TGTGCCAGCAGCTTGTCTAAAGTTGGGCAAGAGACCCAGTACTTC. Its translation: CASSLSKVGQETQYF.

This clone appeared a few times. V usage is TRBV11-3 and J usage is TRBJ2-2; 8 bases match TRBD2. V dropped 5 bases and J dropped 9; count of bases not matched to a gene: 14. The CDR3 extends over 16 amino acids. Per germline, CDR1 SGHNT and CDR2 YENEEA. The CDR3 DNA follows: TGTGCCAGCAGCCACCCATCGGGACTAGAGGTCAGGGAGCTGTTTTTT. Protein sequence: CASSHPSGLEVRELFF.

The V call is TRBV29-1, the J call TRBJ2-3; D is perhaps TRBD1 or TRBD2 (6 bases each). V was trimmed by 3 bases and J by 4 bases, leaving 11 bases between them. CDR1 is SQVTM, CDR2 ANQGSEA, per germline. The CDR3 runs 13 residues. The CDR3 loop is CSVDVEGADTQYF. The CDR3 DNA sequence: TGCAGCGTTGATGTGGAGGGGGCAGATACGCAGTATTTT.

The chain recombines TRBV19 with TRBJ2-2; 12 bases are a match to TRBD2. The CDR3 runs to 17 residues. Looked up from germline, CDR1 is LNHDA and CDR2 is SQIVND (reference sequence). V was pared by 3 bases and J by 8 bases, with 10 bases of the junction left unmatched. The DNA of the CDR3 is TGTGCCAGTAGTATGCCCCCTAGCGGGGGGGCCACAGGGGAGCTGTTTTTT. Its protein product is CASSMPPSGGATGELFF.

V is TRBV27 and J is TRBJ1-4; 7 bases agree with TRBD1. The germline V gene encodes CDR1 MNHEY and CDR2 SMNVEV (reference sequence). This CDR3 region has 17 residues. The V gene end was trimmed by 5 bases and the J gene end by 8 bases; junction bases not matched to a gene: 17. The CDR3 nucleotides are TGTGCCAGCAGTCAGTTAACCGGGACAGACCTTTGGGAAAAACTGTTTTTT. Translating it yields CASSQLTGTDLWEKLFF.

The rearrangement uses TRBV30 and TRBJ1-1; maybe TRBD1 (5 bases). This CDR3 is 12 amino acids long. The ends were cut back, 5 bases at V and 0 bases at J, with 7 bases in the middle. Germline V gene data show CDR1 as GTSNPN and CDR2 as SVGIG (reference sequence). DNA of the CDR3: TGTGCCTGGGACAGATTGAACACTGAAGCTTTCTTT. Encoded protein: CAWDRLNTEAFF.

The chain recombines TRBV6-1 with TRBJ2-3; TRBD2 matches at 12 bases. CDR1 and CDR2 (germline): MNHNS, SASEGT. There are 16 residues in the CDR3. V was clipped by 4 bases and J by 3 bases; unmatched bases: 5. The CDR3 loop is CASSGSSGGATDTQYF. Here the CDR3 DNA reads TGTGCCAGCAGTGGTTCTAGCGGGGGGGCTACAGATACGCAGTATTTT.

The rearrangement joins TRBV29-1 to TRBJ1-1, with 9 bases matching TRBD1. J gave up 7 bases and V 6 bases, and 9 bases lay outside the gene matches. CDR1 and CDR2 from the germline V gene are SQVTM and ANQGSEA. This CDR3 has 13 amino acids. In DNA, the CDR3 is TGCAGCGTGGTCATACAGGGGGCCAATGAAGCTTTCTTT. Protein sequence: CSVVIQGANEAFF.

This clone was seen a handful of times. This chain uses TRBV21-1 with TRBJ2-5; the table's D call of TRBD1 was not tested on the DNA. TRBV21-1 is a pseudogene locus. There are 15 residues in the CDR3. CDR3 bases: TGTGCCAGCAGCAGAGGGACAGGTCTTGGAGAGACCCAGTACTTC. Protein sequence: CASSRGTGLGETQYF.

This sequence joins TRBV30 and TRBJ2-3; D gene unclear. There are 13 residues in the CDR3. The ends were cut back, 0 bases at V and 6 bases at J, with 10 bases in the middle. Germline V lookup: CDR1 GTSNPN, CDR2 SVGIG (reference sequence). CDR3 sequence (DNA): TGTGCCTGGAGTGTAAGGTCTGGTGATACGCAGTATTTT. Protein sequence: CAWSVRSGDTQYF.

The chain couples TRBV7-3 to TRBJ2-2; the match to TRBD1 covers 7 bases. V dropped 1 base and J dropped 1; count of bases not matched to a gene: 0. Germline V lookup: CDR1 SGHTA, CDR2 FQGTGA. This CDR3 has 15 residues. CDR3 DNA sequence: TGTGCCAGCAGCTTAAGGACAGGGAACACCGGGGAGCTGTTTTTT. It specifies CASSLRTGNTGELFF. Using reference TRBV7-3 and TRBJ2-2 for the parts outside the CDR3, the full variable domain is GAGVSQTPSNKVTEKGKYVELRCDPISGHTALYWYRQSLGQGPEFLIYFQGTGAADDSGLPNDRFFAVRPEGSVSTLKIQRTERGDSAVYLCASSLRTGNTGELFFGEGSRLTVL.

This sequence joins TRBV28 and TRBJ1-2; D uncertain. CDR3 length: 12 amino acids. The germline V gene encodes CDR1 MDHEN and CDR2 SYDVKM. The V and J ends lost 5 bases and 8 bases respectively, with 12 bases between them. The CDR3 is CASSPEVEGYTF. In DNA form, the CDR3 reads TGTGCCAGCAGTCCTGAGGTGGAGGGCTACACCTTC.

For this clone: The sample holds other DNA sequences that translate to the same CDR3. The chain recombines TRBV15 with TRBJ2-6; unclear D gene. The V and J ends lost 0 bases and 0 bases respectively, with 3 bases between them. Germline V CDR1 and CDR2: LNHNV, YYDKDF (reference sequence). CDR3 size: 15 residues. CDR3 residues: CATSRDLSGANVLTF. For the CDR3, the DNA is TGTGCCACCAGCAGAGACCTCTCTGGGGCCAACGTCCTGACTTTC.

The rearrangement joins TRBV2 to TRBJ1-1, with 7 bases lining up with TRBD1. V was clipped by 6 bases and J by 6 bases; unmatched bases: 7. The CDR3 totals 13 residues. From germline, CDR1 is SNHLY and CDR2 FYNNEI. This CDR3 reads CASSPQGSAEAFF. The CDR3 DNA reads TGTGCCAGCAGCCCACAGGGGAGTGCTGAAGCTTTCTTT.

The rearrangement links TRBV19 to TRBJ1-5, with 10 bases lining up with TRBD1. The junction had 17 bases not matched to a gene; V was cut back by 7 bases and J by 5 bases. The CDR3 runs 18 residues. CDR1 LNHDA and CDR2 SQIVND come from the germline V gene (reference sequence). The chain's CDR3 is CASNYLHGTGEIYQPQHF. CDR3 in DNA: TGTGCCAGTAACTACCTCCACGGGACAGGGGAGATCTATCAGCCCCAGCATTTT.

CDR3 nucleotide sequence: TGCGCCAGCAGGCGGGGGCAAGCGGAGACCTACAATGAGCAGTTCTTC. Protein product: CASRRGQAETYNEQFF. The chain couples TRBV4-1 to TRBJ2-1; tentatively, D is TRBD2 (7 bases). The ends were cut back, 6 bases at V and 2 bases at J, with 17 bases in the middle. This CDR3 is built from 16 residues. The V gene's germline CDR1 is MGHRA and CDR2 YSYEKL.

This clone was observed a few times. The chain recombines TRBV6-5 with TRBJ2-5; D unclear. Trimming took 0 bases from V and 0 from J, leaving 8 bases between them. The CDR3 has 15 amino acids. Germline V gene sequence: CDR1 MNHEY, CDR2 SVGAGI. In DNA, the CDR3 is TGTGCCAGCAGTTACTCGCAGGTCTACCAAGAGACCCAGTACTTC. Translation gives CASSYSQVYQETQYF.

This clone has just a few counts. The chain combines TRBV2 with TRBJ1-1; possibly TRBD1 for D (5 bases). CDR3 length: 14 residues. Germline V lookup: CDR1 SNHLY, CDR2 FYNNEI. V lost 7 bases and J 5 bases, leaving 17 bases between the germline ends. CDR3 DNA: TGTGCCAGCAACCCATGGGGGGATTCGACTGAAGCTTTCTTT. Its protein is CASNPWGDSTEAFF.

This CDR3 reads CASSSGPGGYNEQFF. The CDR3 region has the DNA TGTGCCAGCAGCAGCGGCCCCGGAGGCTACAATGAGCAGTTCTTC. The V and J genes are TRBV7-9 and TRBJ2-1; D may be TRBD2 (5 bases). The germline V and J ends were trimmed by 5 bases and 3 bases, with 14 bases remaining between them. The length of the CDR3 is 15 residues. Germline CDR1 is SEHNR and CDR2 is FQNEAQ (reference sequence).